The present TCR beta chain was sequenced within a study of Ad26.COV2.S vaccination and SARS-CoV-2 variants. Overall study context: Each vaccinee took Ad26.COV2.S intramuscularly, once or twice 56 days apart.

Treatment meaning: 19 received Ad26.COV2.S at low or high dose, single or two shots; a few received placebo; per-sample allocation not given. Specimen acquisition occurred on day 63 following the initial vaccine or placebo injection. Broader study findings: The TCR breadth and depth analyses may have produced an underestimate of total T cell responses. People given the vaccine had a wider spike-specific TCR breadth than placebo recipients did.

The V and J ends lost 8 bases and 6 bases, in that order; junction bases with no gene match: 9. The CDR3 runs to 13 residues. Germline CDR1 MNHEY, CDR2 SVGAGI. Sequencing was performed with immunoSEQ multiplex PCR; in TCRdb, only in-frame clones are kept and a portion is missing. The sample shows roughly 420,000 clones, roughly 90% of them seen only once. About this clone: Its antigen is still unknown.

This chain connects TRBV6-5 to TRBJ2-7, with 8 bases that match TRBD2. This TCR came from a person between 18 and 59 years old who received the Ad26.COV2.S COVID-19 vaccine or a placebo. Sequencing was performed on peripheral blood, taken in a trial of Ad26.COV2.S vaccine versus placebo. This chain's CDR3 is CASGGLGLSEQYF. CDR3 bases: TGTGCCAGCGGGGGACTAGGCTTAAGCGAGCAGTACTTC.